The clone carrying this T cell receptor beta chain showed up just once. These data originate in a study of blood T cell repertoires in COVID-19. Study details: T cells, B-cell-depleted T cells, or PBMCs provided the cDNA or gDNA that served as material.

Sequenced by immunoSEQ multiplex PCR; TCRdb stores in-frame clones only, minus some. The sample has roughly 150,000 clones, under 90% seen once; the top ten hold under 12%. The sequence derives from a woman older than 75 with active or convalescent COVID-19. Material for sequencing was peripheral blood.

The CDR3 loop reads CASSLDRVNQPQHF. DNA for the CDR3: TGTGCCAGCAGCCTAGACAGGGTTAATCAGCCCCAGCATTTT. This chain joins TRBV7-8 and TRBJ1-5; 7 bases line up with TRBD1. Per the germline V gene, CDR1 is SGHVS and CDR2 is FQNEAQ. The CDR3 has 14 residues. J gave up 4 bases and V 5 bases, and 5 bases lay outside the gene matches.